The clone carrying this TCR beta chain was seen many times. This sample was included in a study of regulatory T cells in long-lasting Graves disease. The TCR beta library used iRepertoire HTBI primers with Arm-PCR amplification of CDR3. In TCRdb, the multiplex PCR reads were re-called with MiXCR into one record per CDR3 protein. The data show 500,000 or so distinct CDR3 sequences, with about 15% seen just once and around a sixth held by the top ten. Indicated time point: newly diagnosed GD, antithyroid drugs for less than 3 months. Preparation of the TCR library used RNA extracted from PBMCs. The same sample was also studied in work on T cells in Graves' hyperthyroidism and ophthalmopathy. From that report: Hyperthyroidism had been newly diagnosed in patients aged 18 to 65, and its duration was under 2 months.

The sample was peripheral blood mononuclear cells (PBMCs), taken at new diagnosis, from a patient treated with antithyroid drugs. This TCR was sampled from a woman in her fifties or sixties with Graves disease.

Here the CDR3 DNA reads TGTGCCAGCAGCCGATGGACTAGCGGCTCCTACGAGCAGTACTTC. Its translation: CASSRWTSGSYEQYF. The V call is TRBV3-1, the J call TRBJ2-7; 10 bases agree with TRBD2. The CDR3 runs to 15 residues. CDR1 is LGHDT and CDR2 is YNNKEL in the germline V gene (reference sequence). Trimming removed 4 bases from V and 0 bases from J; junction bases left unmatched: 3.